This TCR beta chain was retrieved from a study of identical twins. Points on this clonotype: The antigen is undetermined.

The CDR3 loop spans 14 amino acids. Germline V gene data show CDR1 as KGHDR and CDR2 as SFDVKD. The V gene end was trimmed by 5 bases and the J gene end by 6 bases; junction bases not matched to a gene: 4. TCRdb recomputed calls from the 5' RACE reads with MiXCR, one row per CDR3 protein. The table shows under 900,000 distinct CDR3 sequences, with roughly 12% occurring only once. General study points: Analyses of zero insertions could, in part, be confounded by invariant MAIT and iNKT cells. Within beta out-of-frame sequences, the excess sharing observed between twins was weaker.

These same records also appear under a second study, on yellow fever vaccine responses in identical twins.

Sequencing used PBMCs. The clonotype originates from a young woman in good health. The chain couples TRBV24-1 to TRBJ2-1, with 9 positions matching TRBD2. Here the CDR3 DNA reads TGTGCCACCAGTGGAGCGGGAGGCGCCAATGAGCAGTTCTTC. This sequence encodes CATSGAGGANEQFF.